Below are 16 T cell receptor beta chains sequenced from a single sample in a study of cytomegalovirus exposure and HLA in healthy donors. The PCR employed 60 Vbeta primers together with 13 Jbeta primers. The assay was immunoSEQ multiplex PCR, and TCRdb's table has in-frame clones only and misses some. Among about 100,000 clones listed, more than 65% were seen once. Sequenced input: PBMCs. The source is a male donor in good health and CMV-seronegative.

Here the CDR3 reads CASGLYQETQYF. In DNA, the CDR3 is TGTGCCAGCGGGCTGTACCAAGAGACCCAGTACTTC. This chain links TRBV27 with TRBJ2-5; D not resolved. Looked up from germline, CDR1 is MNHEY and CDR2 is SMNVEV (reference sequence). This CDR3 is built from 12 residues. Trimming stripped 8 bases from V and 0 bases from J, with 7 bases between.

CDR3 amino acids: CASSHGQGSYGYTF. CDR3 nucleotide sequence: TGCGCCAGCAGCCACGGACAGGGGAGCTATGGCTACACCTTC. The rearrangement uses TRBV5-1 and TRBJ1-2; 9 nucleotides match TRBD1. Germline assignment: CDR1 SGHRS and CDR2 YFSETQ. The CDR3 totals 14 residues. J was trimmed by 4 bases and V by 4 bases; bases with no gene match: 5.

The chain is built from TRBV30 and TRBJ1-5; D uncertain. Trimming took 1 base from V and 5 from J, leaving 9 bases between them. The CDR3 totals 13 residues. CDR1 and CDR2 from the germline V gene are GTSNPN and SVGIG (reference sequence). The CDR3 spells CAWSETVDQPQHF. The CDR3 DNA is TGTGCCTGGAGTGAAACAGTAGATCAGCCCCAGCATTTT.

The sample holds a few counts of this clone. The genes are TRBV19 and TRBJ2-7, with 15 positions matching TRBD2. The V gene end was trimmed by 5 bases and the J gene end by 3 bases; junction bases not matched to a gene: 5. The CDR3 spans 16 residues. Per germline, CDR1 LNHDA and CDR2 SQIVND (reference sequence). In DNA, the CDR3 is TGTGCCAGTAGTGCGGGACTAGCGGGAGGTAACTACGAGCAGTACTTC. Protein sequence: CASSAGLAGGNYEQYF.

This chain connects TRBV6-5 to TRBJ1-1, with D uncertain. Trimming left V 1 base short and J 4 bases short, with 7 bases between. The germline V gene encodes CDR1 MNHEY and CDR2 SVGAGI. This CDR3 spans 13 amino acids. CDR3 residues: CASSYLGGTEAFF. CDR3 DNA sequence: TGTGCCAGCAGTTACTTAGGAGGCACTGAAGCTTTCTTT.

The DNA of the CDR3 is TGCGCCAGCAGCACGACTAGCGGGAGTATCACAGATACGCAGTATTTT. It specifies CASSTTSGSITDTQYF. The chain is built from TRBV5-1 and TRBJ2-3, with TRBD2 matching over 12 bases. This CDR3 is built from 16 residues. Germline V gene lookup returns CDR1 SGHRS and CDR2 YFSETQ. The V gene end was trimmed by 4 bases and the J gene end by 2 bases; junction bases not matched to a gene: 5.

This clone has just a few counts. This chain uses TRBV5-6 with TRBJ1-1; D is undetermined. V was shortened by 2 bases and J by 4 bases, with 9 bases between the two germline ends. There are 13 residues in the CDR3. The V gene's germline CDR1 is SGHDT and CDR2 YYEEEE. The CDR3 DNA follows: TGTGCCAGCAGCTTAACTTACGGCACTGAAGCTTTCTTT. It is translated as CASSLTYGTEAFF.

Only a few counts were recorded for this clone. The V and J genes are TRBV7-2 and TRBJ2-1; 9 bases map to TRBD1. The CDR3 extends over 16 amino acids. Germline CDR1 reads SGHTA; CDR2 reads FQGNSA. J gave up 6 bases and V 2 bases, and 8 bases lay outside the gene matches. This CDR3 reads CASSLTNRGPFNEQFF. The CDR3, as DNA: TGTGCCAGCAGCTTAACTAACAGGGGGCCCTTCAATGAGCAGTTCTTC. Full variable domain (remainder filled in from reference TRBV7-2 and TRBJ2-1): GAGVSQSPSNKVTEKGKDVELRCDPISGHTALYWYRQSLGQGLEFLIYFQGNSAPDKSGLPSDRFSAERTGGSVSTLTIQRTQQEDSAVYLCASSLTNRGPFNEQFFGPGTRLTVL.

The genes are TRBV7-9 and TRBJ2-7, with a weak D call TRBD1 (6 bases). Between the trimmed V and J ends, which lost 7 bases and 9 bases, there was a span of 25 bases. CDR3 length equals 15 residues. Germline V gene lookup returns CDR1 SEHNR and CDR2 FQNEAQ (reference sequence). DNA for the CDR3: TGTGCCAGCACCCGCCGCCGGACAGCTCCTACGCCGCAGTACTTC. Amino acid sequence: CASTRRRTAPTPQYF.

The chain couples TRBV5-1 to TRBJ2-1; 7 nucleotides match TRBD2. Germline CDR1 reads SGHRS; CDR2 reads YFSETQ. Unmatched junction bases numbered 12, after V lost 5 bases and J lost 7 bases. CDR3 length: 15 amino acids. CDR3 bases: TGCGCCAGCAGATTATTTGCGGGAGATAATAATGAGCAGTTCTTC. Amino acid sequence: CASRLFAGDNNEQFF.

J is TRBJ1-2 and V is TRBV30; the D is unclear. The germline V gene encodes CDR1 GTSNPN and CDR2 SVGIG (reference sequence). Between the trimmed V and J ends, which lost 0 bases and 12 bases, there was a span of 17 bases. This CDR3 has 13 residues. The CDR3 protein is CAWSVVPDQANTF. The DNA of the CDR3 is TGTGCCTGGAGTGTAGTCCCAGACCAGGCCAACACCTTC.

The sample holds a few counts of this clone. V gene TRBV21-1 combines with J gene TRBJ2-7; the table names TRBD1, a call not compared with the DNA. TRBV21-1 is tagged as a pseudogene. The CDR3 contains 14 residues. This CDR3 reads CASSKTGSAYEQYF. Written as DNA, the CDR3 is TGTGCCAGCAGCAAAACAGGGAGTGCTTACGAGCAGTACTTC.

V and J are TRBV4-2 and TRBJ1-2; TRBD1 matches at 7 bases. The CDR3 runs to 14 residues. The trim removed 4 bases at V and 3 bases at J, leaving 5 bases unmatched. CDR1 is LGHNA and CDR2 is YNFKEQ in the germline V gene. The CDR3 nucleotides are TGTGCCAGCAGCCTCCGGGACAGTGACTATGGCTACACCTTC. This gives the protein CASSLRDSDYGYTF.

The chain couples TRBV5-1 to TRBJ2-7, with D possibly being TRBD2 (6 bases). The V gene's germline CDR1 is SGHRS and CDR2 YFSETQ. Trimming took off 4 bases at V and 0 bases at J, with 14 bases between the two ends. The CDR3 loop spans 15 amino acids. Written as DNA, the CDR3 is TGCGCCAGCAGCCTCCGGGACTCTGACTCCTACGAGCAGTACTTC. Its translation is CASSLRDSDSYEQYF.

The rearrangement uses TRBV9 and TRBJ2-7, with D possibly TRBD2 on 5 matching bases. The ends were cut back, 5 bases at V and 0 bases at J, with 18 bases in the middle. This CDR3 contains 16 residues. The germline gives CDR1 SGDLS, CDR2 YYNGEE. The CDR3 nucleotides are TGTGCCAGCAGTCTAAGTGACTACCAACTCTCCTACGAGCAGTACTTC. Protein: CASSLSDYQLSYEQYF.

The chain carries TRBV28 and TRBJ2-5, with a possible D match to TRBD2 (6 bases). Germline V gives CDR1 MDHEN, CDR2 SYDVKM. The CDR3 spans 13 residues. V was trimmed by 9 bases and J by 6 bases, leaving 17 bases between them. The chain's CDR3 is CASGGGIGKTQYF. The CDR3 DNA sequence: TGTGCCAGTGGTGGGGGGATCGGGAAGACCCAGTACTTC.